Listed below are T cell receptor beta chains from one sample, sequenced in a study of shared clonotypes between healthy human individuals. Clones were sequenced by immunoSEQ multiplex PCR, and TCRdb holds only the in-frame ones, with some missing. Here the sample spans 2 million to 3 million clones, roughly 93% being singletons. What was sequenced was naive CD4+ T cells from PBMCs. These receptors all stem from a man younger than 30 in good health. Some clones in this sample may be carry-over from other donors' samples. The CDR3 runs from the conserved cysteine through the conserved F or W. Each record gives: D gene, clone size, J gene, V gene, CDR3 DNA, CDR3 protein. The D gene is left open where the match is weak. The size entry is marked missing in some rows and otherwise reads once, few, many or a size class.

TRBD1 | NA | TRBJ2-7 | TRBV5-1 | TGCGCCAGCAGCTTGGAAGGGACAGAAAAGCAGTACTTC | CASSLEGTEKQYF
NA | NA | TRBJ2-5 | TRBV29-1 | TGCAGCGTTGCGGACGGGCAAGAGACCCAGTACTTC | CSVADGQETQYF
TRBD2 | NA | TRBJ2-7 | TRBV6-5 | TGTGCCAGCAGAGAGCGGGAGGCGACCTACGAGCAGTACTTC | CASREREATYEQYF
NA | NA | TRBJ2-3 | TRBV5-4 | TGTGCCAGCAGCTTGGACAGAAGCACAGATACGCAGTATTTT | CASSLDRSTDTQYF
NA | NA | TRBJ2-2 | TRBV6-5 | TGTGCCAGCAGTTTACGGGGGGCAAACACCGGGGAGCTGTTTTTT | CASSLRGANTGELFF
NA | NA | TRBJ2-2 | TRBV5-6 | TGTGCCAGCAGCTCCCTACGGGGACACGGGGAGCTGTTTTTT | CASSSLRGHGELFF
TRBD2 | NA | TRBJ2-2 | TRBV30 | TGTGCCCGCCAGCGGGGATCCGGGACGGAGAACACCGGGGAGCTGTTTTTT | CARQRGSGTENTGELFF
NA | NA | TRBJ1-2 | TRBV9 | TGTGCCAGCAGGACACAGAAGGGACCTAACTATGGCTACACCTTC | CASRTQKGPNYGYTF
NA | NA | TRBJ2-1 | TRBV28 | TGTGCCAGCACTCATTCGGGACTCCCCGGGCAGTTCTTC | CASTHSGLPGQFF
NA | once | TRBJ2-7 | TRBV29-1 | TGCAGCGTTGCCGGGGTGGGGGAAAGGTACTTC | CSVAGVGERYF
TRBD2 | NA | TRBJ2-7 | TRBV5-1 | TGCGCCAGCAAGTTGACTAGCGGTTTTTTGGACGAGCAGTACTTC | CASKLTSGFLDEQYF
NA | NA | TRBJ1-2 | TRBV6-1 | TGTGCCAGCAGTGGGCAGCTATATGGCTACACCTTC | CASSGQLYGYTF
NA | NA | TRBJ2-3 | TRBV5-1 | TGCGCCAGCACTCGTGGGGGCGCCCTCACAGATACGCAGTATTTT | CASTRGGALTDTQYF
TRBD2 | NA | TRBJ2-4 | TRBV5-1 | TGCGCCAGCAGCTTGGCACTAGCGGGAGGCTCACCCCCTTGGGCCAAAAACATTCAGTACTTC | CASSLALAGGSPPWAKNIQYF
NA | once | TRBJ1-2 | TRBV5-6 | TGTGCCAGCAGCTTGGGAAGAAACTATGGCTACACCTTC | CASSLGRNYGYTF
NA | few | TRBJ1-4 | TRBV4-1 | TGCGCCAGCAGCCAAGATTGGGCAAGTGAAAAACTGTTTTTT | CASSQDWASEKLFF
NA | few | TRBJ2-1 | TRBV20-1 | TGCAGTGCTGCACGCCAGGAGTTACAGTTCTTC | CSAARQELQFF